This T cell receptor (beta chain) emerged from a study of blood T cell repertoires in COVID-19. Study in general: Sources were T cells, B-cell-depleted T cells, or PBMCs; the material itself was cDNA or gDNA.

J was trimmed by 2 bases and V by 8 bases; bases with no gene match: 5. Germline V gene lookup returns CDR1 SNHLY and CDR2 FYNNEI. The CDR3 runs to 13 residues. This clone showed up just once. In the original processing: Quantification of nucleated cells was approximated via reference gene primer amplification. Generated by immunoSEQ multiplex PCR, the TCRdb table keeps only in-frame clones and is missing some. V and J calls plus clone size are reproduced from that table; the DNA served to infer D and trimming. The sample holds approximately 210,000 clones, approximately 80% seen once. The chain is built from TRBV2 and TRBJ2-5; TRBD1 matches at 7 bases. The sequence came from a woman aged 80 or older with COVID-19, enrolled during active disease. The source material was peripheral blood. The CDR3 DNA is TGTGCCAGCGTACGGGACAGACAAGAGACCCAGTACTTC. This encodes CASVRDRQETQYF.